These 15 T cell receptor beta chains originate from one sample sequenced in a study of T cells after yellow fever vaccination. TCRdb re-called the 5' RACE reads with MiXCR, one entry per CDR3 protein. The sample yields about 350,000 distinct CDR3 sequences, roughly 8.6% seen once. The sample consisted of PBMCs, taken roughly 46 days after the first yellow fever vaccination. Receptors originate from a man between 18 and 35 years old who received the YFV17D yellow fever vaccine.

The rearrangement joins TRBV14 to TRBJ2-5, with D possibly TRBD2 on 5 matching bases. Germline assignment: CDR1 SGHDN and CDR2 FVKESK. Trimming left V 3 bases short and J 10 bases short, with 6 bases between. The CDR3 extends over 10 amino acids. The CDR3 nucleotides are TGTGCCAGCAGCCATCGGGACCAGTACTTC. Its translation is CASSHRDQYF. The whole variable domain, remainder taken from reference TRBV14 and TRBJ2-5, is EAGVTQFPSHSVIEKGQTVTLRCDPISGHDNLYWYRRVMGKEIKFLLHFVKESKQDESGMPNNRFLAERTGGTYSTLKVQPAELEDSGVYFCASSHRDQYFGPGTRLLVL.

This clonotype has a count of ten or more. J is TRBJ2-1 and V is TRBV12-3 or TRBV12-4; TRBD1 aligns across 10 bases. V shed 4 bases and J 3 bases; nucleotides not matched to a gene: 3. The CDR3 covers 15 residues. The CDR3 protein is CASSSRDRGYNEQFF. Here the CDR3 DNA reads TGTGCCAGCAGTTCCCGGGACAGGGGCTACAATGAGCAGTTCTTC.

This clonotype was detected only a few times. DNA of the CDR3: TGCGCCATCAAGGGACTAGCGGGTTCATACAATGAGCAGTTCTTC. This encodes CAIKGLAGSYNEQFF. The chain uses TRBV4-1 and TRBJ2-1; TRBD2 agrees at 12 bases. This CDR3 has 15 residues. CDR1 is MGHRA and CDR2 is YSYEKL in the germline V gene. With V trimmed by 10 bases and J by 4 bases, 8 bases remained unmatched.

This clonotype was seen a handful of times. DNA of the CDR3: TGCGCCAGCAGCTTGCGGACTAACCAGAACACCGGGGAGCTGTTTTTT. Translation: CASSLRTNQNTGELFF. This chain joins TRBV5-1 and TRBJ2-2, with a tentative D call TRBD2 (6 bases). The CDR3 runs to 16 residues. In germline, CDR1 is SGHRS, CDR2 YFSETQ. V lost 1 base and J lost 1, with 11 bases in between.

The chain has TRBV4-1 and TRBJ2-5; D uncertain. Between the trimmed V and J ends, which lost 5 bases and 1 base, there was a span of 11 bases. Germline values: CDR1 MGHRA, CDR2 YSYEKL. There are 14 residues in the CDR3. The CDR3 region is CASSMLQTQETQYF. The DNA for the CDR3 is TGCGCCAGCAGCATGTTACAGACCCAAGAGACCCAGTACTTC.

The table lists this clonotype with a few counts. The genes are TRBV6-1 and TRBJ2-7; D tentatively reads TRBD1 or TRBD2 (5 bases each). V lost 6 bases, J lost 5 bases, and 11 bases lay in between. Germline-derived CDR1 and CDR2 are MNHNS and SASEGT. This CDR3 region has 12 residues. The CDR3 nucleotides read TGTGCCAGCAGCCGAGGGGACCACGAGCAGTACGTC. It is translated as CASSRGDHEQYV.

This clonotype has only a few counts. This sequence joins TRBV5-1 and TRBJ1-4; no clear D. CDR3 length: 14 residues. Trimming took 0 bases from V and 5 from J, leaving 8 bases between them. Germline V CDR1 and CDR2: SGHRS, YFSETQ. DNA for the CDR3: TGCGCCAGCAGCTTGGAGGTCCAAAATGAAAAACTGTTTTTT. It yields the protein CASSLEVQNEKLFF.

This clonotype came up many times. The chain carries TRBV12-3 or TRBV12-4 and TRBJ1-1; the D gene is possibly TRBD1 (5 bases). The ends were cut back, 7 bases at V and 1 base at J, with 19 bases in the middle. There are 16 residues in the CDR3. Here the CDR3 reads CASTFAPTDPNTEAFF. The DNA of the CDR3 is TGTGCCAGCACCTTCGCACCGACAGACCCGAACACTGAAGCTTTCTTT.

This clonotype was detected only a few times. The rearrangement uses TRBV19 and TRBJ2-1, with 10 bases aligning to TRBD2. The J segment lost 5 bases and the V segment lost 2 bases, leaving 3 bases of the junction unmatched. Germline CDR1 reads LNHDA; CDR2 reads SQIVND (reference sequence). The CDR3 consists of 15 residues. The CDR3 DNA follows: TGTGCCAGTAGTATACTAGCGGGGGAGAACAATGAGCAGTTCTTC. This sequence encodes CASSILAGENNEQFF. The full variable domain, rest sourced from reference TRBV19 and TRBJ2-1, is DGGITQSPKYLFRKEGQNVTLSCEQNLNHDAMYWYRQDPGQGLRLIYYSQIVNDFQKGDIAEGYSVSREKKESFPLTVTSAQKNPTAFYLCASSILAGENNEQFFGPGTRLTVL.

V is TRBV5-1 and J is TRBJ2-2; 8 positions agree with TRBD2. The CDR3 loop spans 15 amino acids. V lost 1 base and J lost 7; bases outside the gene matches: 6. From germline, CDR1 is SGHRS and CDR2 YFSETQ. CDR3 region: CASSLLAGKDGELFF. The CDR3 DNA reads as TGCGCCAGCAGCTTGTTAGCGGGGAAGGACGGGGAGCTGTTTTTT.

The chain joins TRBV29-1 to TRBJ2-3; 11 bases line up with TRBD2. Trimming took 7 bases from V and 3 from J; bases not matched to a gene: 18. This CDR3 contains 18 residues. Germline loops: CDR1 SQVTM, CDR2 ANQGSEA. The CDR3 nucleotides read TGCAGCGGGTCTTGGGGACTAGCGGAAGGGAAGGGAACAGATACGCAGTATTTT. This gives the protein CSGSWGLAEGKGTDTQYF.

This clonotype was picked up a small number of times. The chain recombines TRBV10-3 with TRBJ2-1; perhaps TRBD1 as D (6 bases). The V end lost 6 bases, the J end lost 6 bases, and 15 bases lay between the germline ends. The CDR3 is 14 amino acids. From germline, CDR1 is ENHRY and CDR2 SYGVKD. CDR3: CAIRGAEGSNEQFF. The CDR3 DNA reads TGTGCCATCAGGGGGGCGGAAGGCTCCAATGAGCAGTTCTTC.

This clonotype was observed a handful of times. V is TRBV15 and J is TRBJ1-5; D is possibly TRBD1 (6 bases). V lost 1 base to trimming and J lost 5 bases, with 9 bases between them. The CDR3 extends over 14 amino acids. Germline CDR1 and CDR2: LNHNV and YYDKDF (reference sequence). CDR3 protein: CATSRVDSHQPQHF. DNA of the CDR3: TGTGCCACCAGCAGAGTGGACAGCCATCAGCCCCAGCATTTT.

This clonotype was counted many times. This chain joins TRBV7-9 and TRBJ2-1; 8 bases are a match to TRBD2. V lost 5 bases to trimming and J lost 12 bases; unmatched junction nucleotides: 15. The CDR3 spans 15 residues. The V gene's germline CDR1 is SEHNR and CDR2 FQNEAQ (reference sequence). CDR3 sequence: CASSIRGGQMWGQFF. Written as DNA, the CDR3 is TGTGCCAGCAGCATCCGGGGGGGCCAGATGTGGGGGCAGTTCTTC.

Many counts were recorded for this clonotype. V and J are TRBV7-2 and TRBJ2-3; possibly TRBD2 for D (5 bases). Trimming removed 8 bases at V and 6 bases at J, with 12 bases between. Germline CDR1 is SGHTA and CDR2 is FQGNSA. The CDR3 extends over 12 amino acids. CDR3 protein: CASSLTSDTQYF. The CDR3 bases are TGTGCCAGCTCCCTAACTAGTGATACGCAGTATTTT.